The T cell receptor beta chain under discussion was sequenced for a study of blood T cell repertoires in COVID-19. Study summary: COVID-19 samples from acute and convalescent phases originated in the United States, Italy and Spain. PBMCs, B-cell-depleted T cells, or T cells were the source of the cDNA or gDNA that made up the material.

Germline CDR1 LNHDA, CDR2 SQIVND (reference sequence). The CDR3 contains 13 residues. V trimming: 5 bases; J trimming: 7 bases; junction bases outside the gene matches: 5. Repertoires were generated with immunoSEQ multiplex PCR, while TCRdb's copy carries only in-frame clones and drops some. The sample has 250,000 or so clones; about four fifths are singletons. Residents of about two dozen US areas, aged about 18 to 95 years, made up the participants. Individuals in the exposed group had encountered a COVID-19 case within 2 weeks preceding study entry. The specimen was PBMCs or T cells enriched from blood (not recorded which). The V gene is TRBV19, the J gene TRBJ1-5, with 7 nucleotides matching TRBD1. The sequence came from a woman aged 40 to 55 who had been exposed to COVID-19. The CDR3 coding sequence is TGTGCCAGTAGTGGCACAGGGGCCCAGCCCCAGCATTTT. Translated: CASSGTGAQPQHF.